This passage covers 5 T cell receptor beta chains from one sample sequenced in a study of naive and memory T cell subsets. Study-wide results and caveats: Especially in CD8 cells, naive repertoires contained a few larger clonotypes, possibly CD45RA-re-expressing memory cells.

These receptors lack a known antigen. The beta constant-region primer was an equimolar mix of two oligonucleotides covering TRBC1 and TRBC2. Ligated cDNA was amplified by four rounds of PCR with nested alpha and beta constant-region primers and SP2. TCRdb recomputed calls from the UMI-ligation and nested PCR reads with MiXCR, one row per CDR3 protein. The repertoire includes over 110,000 distinct CDR3 sequences, 15% to 25% of them detected once, and roughly 0.6% sits in the top ten. Sequencing was performed on naive CD8+ T cells from blood. These TCRs come from a human donor in good health.

The chain employs TRBV6-6 and TRBJ2-3; 9 positions match TRBD2. V lost 2 bases to trimming and J lost 5 bases; unmatched junction nucleotides: 5. This CDR3 region has 15 residues. Germline V gene data show CDR1 as MNHNY and CDR2 as SVGAGI (reference sequence). CDR3 region: CASSYGLAGRDTQYF. The CDR3 nucleotides are TGTGCCAGCAGTTACGGGCTAGCGGGAAGAGATACGCAGTATTTT.

This clonotype was seen a few times. V usage is TRBV9 and J usage is TRBJ2-5; 9 bases are a match to TRBD1. The CDR3 totals 16 residues. Trimming cost V 0 bases and J 1 base; bases outside gene matches: 4. The germline V gene has CDR1 SGDLS and CDR2 YYNGEE. The CDR3 DNA reads as TGTGCCAGCAGCGTAGGCCGGGACAGGGTCCAAGAGACCCAGTACTTC. It is translated as CASSVGRDRVQETQYF.

This clonotype was recorded many times. The chain links TRBV7-6 to TRBJ1-5, with 8 positions matching TRBD1. With 5 bases clipped from V and 6 bases from J, the junction kept 6 bases outside the gene matches. The CDR3 loop spans 14 amino acids. In germline, CDR1 is SGHVS, CDR2 FNYEAQ. CDR3 coding DNA: TGTGCCAGCAGCCGCGGACAGGGCGGTCAGCCCCAGCATTTT. Its translation is CASSRGQGGQPQHF.

The J gene is TRBJ2-1, the V gene TRBV11-2; 8 nucleotides align to TRBD1. V lost 6 bases to trimming and J lost 8 bases; unmatched junction nucleotides: 12. CDR3 length: 15 residues. Germline lookup yields CDR1 SGHAT and CDR2 FQNNGV. Here the CDR3 DNA reads TGTGCCAGCAGTACGTTCCGGGACAGGTGGGATGAGCAGTTCTTC. The encoded protein is CASSTFRDRWDEQFF. Full variable domain (missing parts from reference TRBV11-2 and TRBJ2-1): EAGVAQSPRYKIIEKRQSVAFWCNPISGHATLYWYQQILGQGPKLLIQFQNNGVVDDSQLPKDRFSAERLKGVDSTLKIQPAKLEDSAVYLCASSTFRDRWDEQFFGPGTRLTVL.

This chain links TRBV3-1 with TRBJ2-1; 8 nucleotides line up with TRBD2. J gave up 4 bases and V 6 bases, and 8 bases lay outside the gene matches. The CDR3 length is 15 residues. Germline V lookup: CDR1 LGHDT, CDR2 YNNKEL (reference sequence). The DNA of the CDR3 is TGTGCCAGCAGATCTACTAGCGGCCTTTACAATGAGCAGTTCTTC. Translated, it gives CASRSTSGLYNEQFF.